This TCR beta chain was observed in a study of control samples from healthy donors and cancer patients. Repertoires were generated with immunoSEQ multiplex PCR, while TCRdb's copy carries only in-frame clones and drops some. The sample lists a few hundred thousand clones, 90% occurring once. The source of this sequence is a middle-aged man with head and neck cancer. Sequences were obtained from PBMCs.

In nucleotides, the CDR3 is TGTGCCTGGAGTTCGAGGGCGGTGAGGGGGCCGCCAGAGACCCAGTACTTC. Translation gives CAWSSRAVRGPPETQYF. The chain has TRBV30 and TRBJ2-5, with 7 bases that match TRBD1. Trimming removed 2 bases from V and 4 bases from J; junction bases left unmatched: 16. The CDR3 runs 17 residues. Per the germline V gene, CDR1 is GTSNPN and CDR2 is SVGIG (reference sequence).